This T cell receptor (beta chain) is from a study of blood T cell repertoires in COVID-19. In the study overall: There were acute and convalescent COVID-19 samples, and they came from the United States, Italy and Spain.

The CDR3 consists of 15 residues. CDR1 and CDR2 (germline): MNHNY, SVGAGI (reference sequence). J lost 6 bases, V lost 7 bases, and 8 bases had no gene match. Original data processing: Reference gene primers were amplified, and this amplification served to estimate nucleated cell counts. This table comes from immunoSEQ multiplex PCR, and its TCRdb copy is limited to in-frame clones, with some not included. D and trimming were read from the DNA, whereas the V and J calls and clone size are those reported in that table. The repertoire holds under 200,000 clones, about nine tenths seen once, with roughly 4.5% in the top ten.

The origin of this receptor is a young man with COVID-19, enrolled during active disease. Sequencing used peripheral blood. The J gene is TRBJ2-2, the V gene TRBV6-6; 10 bases map to TRBD2. This CDR3 is CASINGLADPGELFF. The CDR3 nucleotides read TGTGCCAGCATAAATGGACTAGCGGATCCCGGGGAGCTGTTTTTT.